The rows below give T cell receptor beta chains drawn from one sample of a study of T cell responses to AZD1222 COVID-19 vaccine. Profiling relied on immunoSEQ multiplex PCR, and the TCRdb table lists in-frame clones only, not all of them. The repertoire consists of approximately 140,000 clones, with 85% to 95% occurring once and the leading ten covering approximately 5.4%. Sequencing was performed on peripheral blood, taken on day 0 of AZD1222 vaccination. Receptors were obtained from an adult in good health. Each CDR3 is given with its conserved first and last residue. The D gene is left open where the match is weak. Clone size appears in some rows only: once, few, many, or a class for an expanded clone.

J: TRBJ1-2
V: TRBV19
D: NA
size: few
CDR3: CASSIDGSGLSYTF
DNA: TGTGCCAGTAGTATAGATGGCTCAGGCTTGAGCTACACCTTC

J: TRBJ2-1
V: TRBV5-4
D: NA
size: NA
CDR3: CASSLEVGDYNEQFF
DNA: TGTGCCAGCAGCTTGGAGGTCGGGGACTACAATGAGCAGTTCTTC

J: TRBJ2-3
V: TRBV5-1
D: NA
size: once
CDR3: CASSLGSKYTDTQYF
DNA: TGCGCCAGCAGCTTAGGTAGTAAGTACACAGATACGCAGTATTTT

J: TRBJ1-3
V: TRBV5-5
D: NA
size: once
CDR3: CASSLAGGLISGNTIYF
DNA: TGTGCCAGCAGCTTGGCCGGCGGACTGATCTCTGGAAACACCATATATTTT

J: TRBJ2-7
V: TRBV18
D: TRBD2
size: NA
CDR3: CASSPPGTSGAYEQYF
DNA: TGTGCCAGCTCACCACCCGGGACTAGCGGGGCCTACGAGCAGTACTTC

J: TRBJ2-2
V: TRBV5-4
D: NA
size: NA
CDR3: CASSSVGGELFF
DNA: TGTGCCAGCAGCTCCGTCGGCGGGGAGCTGTTTTTT

J: TRBJ1-2
V: TRBV3-1/TRBV3-2
D: NA
size: NA
CDR3: CASSPGRHYGYTF
DNA: TGTGCCAGCAGCCCCGGTAGGCACTATGGCTACACCTTC

J: TRBJ2-7
V: TRBV27
D: TRBD1
size: NA
CDR3: CASSLNRGLGEQYF
DNA: TGTGCCAGCAGTTTAAACAGGGGGCTGGGCGAGCAGTACTTC

J: TRBJ1-6
V: TRBV5-1
D: TRBD1
size: NA
CDR3: CASSVEQGRGSTLHF
DNA: TGCGCCAGCAGCGTAGAACAGGGGCGCGGGTCGACCCTCCACTTT

J: TRBJ1-1
V: TRBV6-2/TRBV6-3
D: TRBD1
size: NA
CDR3: CASSDLDRGNTEAFF
DNA: TGTGCCAGCAGTGATCTTGACAGGGGGAACACTGAAGCTTTCTTT

J: TRBJ2-1
V: TRBV27
D: NA
size: NA
CDR3: CASSFTGRIQFF
DNA: TGTGCCAGCAGTTTCACTGGCCGTATTCAGTTCTTC

J: TRBJ2-2
V: TRBV12-3/TRBV12-4
D: NA
size: NA
CDR3: CASTLRQTGELFF
DNA: TGTGCCAGCACCCTCCGACAGACCGGGGAGCTGTTTTTT